The 27 T cell receptor beta chains reported below all come from one sample, sequenced in a study of cytomegalovirus exposure and HLA in healthy donors. Primers included in the PCR were 60 Vbeta and 13 Jbeta primers. Repertoires were generated with immunoSEQ multiplex PCR, while TCRdb's copy carries only in-frame clones and drops some. The sample includes approximately 92,000 clones, less than 70% seen only once; the top ten take 2.5% to 3%. Material for sequencing was PBMCs. Source of these receptors: a man aged 50 to 59 in good health and CMV-seronegative.

This sequence joins TRBV5-5 and TRBJ2-7; 9 positions match TRBD1. CDR1 is SGHKS, CDR2 YYEKEE, per germline (reference sequence). The CDR3 covers 15 residues. The V and J ends lost 0 bases and 1 base, in that order; junction bases with no gene match: 2. Here the CDR3 reads CASSLEGQGSYEQYF. The CDR3 DNA reads as TGTGCCAGCAGCTTGGAGGGACAGGGTTCCTACGAGCAGTACTTC.

The CDR3 DNA follows: TGTGCCAGCAGCCAGCAGGGGGCCTCCTATAATTCACCCCTCCACTTT. Translating it yields CASSQQGASYNSPLHF. The chain combines TRBV4-2 with TRBJ1-6; 8 bases map to TRBD1. Losses at the gene ends were 3 bases for V and 0 bases for J; bases not matched to a gene: 1. The CDR3 is 16 amino acids. CDR1 and CDR2 (germline): LGHNA, YNFKEQ.

The rearrangement uses TRBV25-1 and TRBJ1-6; D call uncertain. The CDR3 is 12 amino acids. Trimming pared 6 bases from V and 10 bases from J, leaving 10 bases between. Germline V gene data show CDR1 as MGHDK and CDR2 as SYGVNS. Here the CDR3 reads CASRLLQSPLHF. The CDR3 coding sequence is TGTGCCAGCAGGCTTCTTCAGTCACCCCTCCACTTT.

The chain links TRBV5-1 to TRBJ2-7; no clear D. V lost 0 bases and J 2 bases, leaving 9 bases between the germline ends. CDR1 is SGHRS and CDR2 is YFSETQ in the germline V gene. The CDR3 has 14 amino acids. The CDR3 DNA sequence: TGCGCCAGCAGCTTGGGCAGTTTTACCTACGAGCAGTACTTC. This sequence encodes CASSLGSFTYEQYF.

The chain couples TRBV5-1 to TRBJ2-7, with D possibly being TRBD2 (6 bases). CDR3 length: 15 amino acids. Trimming took off 0 bases at V and 5 bases at J, with 15 bases between the two ends. Per the germline V gene, CDR1 is SGHRS and CDR2 is YFSETQ. CDR3 bases: TGCGCCAGCAGCTTGGTACCGACTAGTGGGAACGAGCAGTACTTC. It yields the protein CASSLVPTSGNEQYF.

The chain combines TRBV28 with TRBJ2-5; 8 positions match TRBD1. The CDR3 spans 15 residues. In germline, CDR1 is MDHEN, CDR2 SYDVKM. V lost 3 bases and J lost 5; bases outside the gene matches: 8. For the CDR3, the DNA is TGTGCCAGCAGTTTTCAGGCAGGGGGCCAGGAGACCCAGTACTTC. This gives the protein CASSFQAGGQETQYF.

V gene TRBV19 combines with J gene TRBJ2-2, with TRBD2 matching over 9 bases. CDR1 and CDR2 from the germline V gene are LNHDA and SQIVND (reference sequence). The CDR3 covers 16 residues. V was clipped by 3 bases and J by 4 bases; unmatched bases: 6. The CDR3 here is CASSIKTSGFTGELFF. The DNA for the CDR3 is TGTGCCAGTAGTATTAAGACTAGCGGTTTCACCGGGGAGCTGTTTTTT.

This clone was picked up a small number of times. The chain is built from TRBV2 and TRBJ2-7, with a weak D call TRBD1 (5 bases). CDR3 length: 14 residues. CDR1 SNHLY and CDR2 FYNNEI come from the germline V gene. Trimming took off 2 bases at V and 5 bases at J, with 13 bases between the two ends. CDR3: CASSERWGLDEQYF. DNA of the CDR3: TGTGCCAGCAGTGAACGGTGGGGCCTCGACGAGCAGTACTTC.

The V and J genes are TRBV5-5 and TRBJ1-4; 10 bases align to TRBD1. This CDR3 is 16 amino acids long. Germline assignment: CDR1 SGHKS and CDR2 YYEKEE (reference sequence). The junction had 11 bases not matched to a gene; V was cut back by 4 bases and J by 8 bases. DNA for the CDR3: TGTGCCAGCAGCCTGGGGGGACAGGGGACGTTCGAAAAACTGTTTTTT. Translating gives CASSLGGQGTFEKLFF. Variable domain in full (rest from reference TRBV5-5 and TRBJ1-4): DAGVTQSPTHLIKTRGQQVTLRCSPISGHKSVSWYQQVLGQGPQFIFQYYEKEERGRGNFPDRFSARQFPNYSSELNVNALLLGDSALYLCASSLGGQGTFEKLFFGSGTQLSVL.

This rearrangement joins TRBV9 to TRBJ2-3; 10 positions agree with TRBD2. V gave up 4 bases and J gave up 4 bases; unmatched junction bases: 3. Germline CDR1 and CDR2: SGDLS and YYNGEE. The CDR3 consists of 14 residues. The CDR3 is CASSSSGSPDTQYF. The CDR3 nucleotides read TGTGCCAGCAGCTCTAGCGGGAGCCCAGATACGCAGTATTTT.

V and J are TRBV2 and TRBJ1-5; possibly TRBD1 for D (6 bases). This CDR3 contains 14 residues. Trimming removed 2 bases from V and 6 bases from J, with 11 bases in between. Germline values: CDR1 SNHLY, CDR2 FYNNEI. CDR3 DNA: TGTGCCAGCAGTGAACAGGGGTTTGGTCAGCCCCAGCATTTT. This codes for CASSEQGFGQPQHF.

Comment on this clone: The sample has other DNA sequences that encode this CDR3 too. This sequence joins TRBV6-5 and TRBJ1-2; 8 bases agree with TRBD1. The trim removed 6 bases at V and 8 bases at J, leaving 8 bases unmatched. CDR1 is MNHEY, CDR2 SVGAGI, per germline. CDR3 length: 13 amino acids. The DNA of the CDR3 is TGTGCCAGCAGCAGAACAGGGGGAAGAGGCTACACCTTC. This codes for CASSRTGGRGYTF.

The chain links TRBV19 to TRBJ2-2; the match to TRBD2 covers 10 bases. Germline V gene data show CDR1 as LNHDA and CDR2 as SQIVND (reference sequence). This CDR3 contains 15 residues. J gave up 7 bases and V 6 bases, and 8 bases lay outside the gene matches. Here the CDR3 reads CASRGRTSGFGELFF. The CDR3 bases are TGTGCCAGTAGGGGCCGGACTAGCGGATTCGGGGAGCTGTTTTTT.

V is TRBV4-1 and J is TRBJ2-3; TRBD2 agrees at 11 bases. The trim removed 2 bases at V and 2 bases at J, leaving 3 bases unmatched. Germline CDR1 and CDR2: MGHRA and YSYEKL. The CDR3 is made up of 16 amino acids. DNA of the CDR3: TGCGCCAGCAGCCAACCGGGACTAGCGGACACAGATACGCAGTATTTT. It encodes CASSQPGLADTDTQYF.

A note on this clone: In this CDR3 the conserved last residue, phenylalanine or tryptophan, is missing, so a read error is likely. The chain employs TRBV29-1 and TRBJ1-1, with 7 nucleotides matching TRBD1. This CDR3 spans 13 amino acids. The germline gives CDR1 SQVTM, CDR2 ANQGSEA. V lost 7 bases, J lost 4 bases, and 9 bases stayed unmatched. This CDR3 is CSAQGGMGTEAFV. The CDR3 DNA reads TGCAGCGCCCAGGGGGGAATGGGCACTGAAGCTTTCGTT.

The chain links TRBV7-2 to TRBJ1-1; perhaps TRBD1 as D (5 bases). The V and J ends lost 5 bases and 2 bases respectively, with 12 bases between them. Germline V gene lookup returns CDR1 SGHTA and CDR2 FQGNSA. The CDR3 spans 14 residues. CDR3 in DNA: TGTGCCAGCAGCCCAAGGGGCGGTAACACTGAAGCTTTCTTT. Its translation: CASSPRGGNTEAFF.

This clone was observed a few times. The CDR3 region has the DNA TGTGCCAGCAGCCCATTGGACAGGGGGCTGAACGGGGAGCTGTTTTTT. It is translated as CASSPLDRGLNGELFF. The V gene is TRBV7-9, the J gene TRBJ2-2; 11 positions match TRBD1. This CDR3 has 16 residues. J gave up 7 bases and V 5 bases, and 9 bases lay outside the gene matches. Germline CDR1 SEHNR, CDR2 FQNEAQ (reference sequence).

The chain links TRBV7-9 to TRBJ1-5; maybe TRBD1 (6 bases). Deletions cut 2 bases from V and 5 bases from J, with 22 bases between. CDR1 SEHNR and CDR2 FQNEAQ come from the germline V gene (reference sequence). CDR3 length: 18 residues. CDR3 sequence: CASSLSVGGASRDQPQHF. CDR3 nucleotides: TGTGCCAGCAGCTTATCGGTCGGGGGGGCGTCTCGGGATCAGCCCCAGCATTTT. The full variable domain, rest sourced from reference TRBV7-9 and TRBJ1-5, is DTGVSQNPRHKITKRGQNVTFRCDPISEHNRLYWYRQTLGQGPEFLTYFQNEAQLEKSRLLSDRFSAERPKGSFSTLEIQRTEQGDSAMYLCASSLSVGGASRDQPQHFGDGTRLSIL.

The chain links TRBV15 to TRBJ2-1; D gene unclear. The CDR3 length is 14 residues. Germline V gene lookup returns CDR1 LNHNV and CDR2 YYDKDF (reference sequence). With 2 bases removed from V and 4 bases from J, the gap between germline ends came to 9 bases. The CDR3 sequence: CATSRSGGYNEQFF. The CDR3 nucleotides are TGTGCCACCAGCAGATCGGGTGGTTACAATGAGCAGTTCTTC.

The chain links TRBV2 to TRBJ2-3; no clear D gene. This CDR3 has 17 amino acids. CDR1 is SNHLY and CDR2 is FYNNEI in the germline V gene. The V and J ends lost 6 bases and 1 base respectively, with 20 bases between them. CDR3 protein: CASRTEVVHKRTDTQYF. The CDR3 DNA reads as TGTGCCAGCAGGACTGAAGTTGTCCATAAACGCACAGATACGCAGTATTTT.

The J gene is TRBJ2-7, the V gene TRBV2; the D gene is possibly TRBD1 (6 bases). This CDR3 spans 14 amino acids. V was clipped by 4 bases and J by 2 bases, with 12 bases between them. CDR1 and CDR2 (germline): SNHLY, FYNNEI. The CDR3 DNA reads TGTGCCAGCAGTGTAGAAGGGGGACCCTACGAGCAGTACGTC. This gives the protein CASSVEGGPYEQYV.

Regarding this clone: Other DNA sequences from this sample encode an identical CDR3 as well. The rearrangement links TRBV5-1 to TRBJ2-3; 13 nucleotides match TRBD2. Germline V gene data show CDR1 as SGHRS and CDR2 as YFSETQ. This CDR3 spans 16 amino acids. J lost 3 bases, V lost 2 bases, and 3 bases had no gene match. Here the CDR3 reads CASSFGLAGETDTQYF. In DNA form, the CDR3 reads TGCGCCAGCAGCTTTGGACTAGCGGGAGAAACAGATACGCAGTATTTT.

This clone appeared a few times. V gene TRBV4-3 combines with J gene TRBJ2-3; 7 bases line up with TRBD1. The germline V gene has CDR1 LGHNA and CDR2 YSLEER. Trimming at V came to 0 bases and at J to 0 bases, leaving 9 bases not matched to a gene. This CDR3 spans 18 amino acids. Here the CDR3 reads CASSQDVVRGYSTDTQYF. CDR3 DNA sequence: TGCGCCAGCAGCCAAGACGTGGTCAGGGGGTATAGCACAGATACGCAGTATTTT.

The chain couples TRBV4-1 to TRBJ2-1; 7 bases are shared with TRBD1. Germline values: CDR1 MGHRA, CDR2 YSYEKL. This CDR3 spans 13 amino acids. With 3 bases clipped from V and 7 bases from J, the junction kept 3 bases outside the gene matches. The CDR3: CASSQVQGNEQFF. The CDR3 coding sequence is TGCGCCAGCAGCCAGGTACAGGGGAATGAGCAGTTCTTC.

The V gene is TRBV7-9, the J gene TRBJ2-2; TRBD2 matches at 11 bases. The germline gives CDR1 SEHNR, CDR2 FQNEAQ (reference sequence). The CDR3 length is 18 residues. Germline trimming cut 5 bases from V and 4 bases from J; bases unmatched to any gene: 12. The CDR3 region is CASSPRGVAGGLTGELFF. In DNA form, the CDR3 reads TGTGCCAGCAGCCCCCGCGGGGTAGCGGGAGGGCTCACCGGGGAGCTGTTTTTT.

The chain carries TRBV27 and TRBJ1-5, with D perhaps TRBD1 (6 bases). The CDR3 covers 14 residues. Germline V CDR1 and CDR2: MNHEY, SMNVEV (reference sequence). V dropped 7 bases and J dropped 9 bases, with 19 bases sitting between them. The CDR3 nucleotides read TGTGCCAGCAAGGGCCAGGGGTTCGAGGGGCCCCAGCATTTT. Residues: CASKGQGFEGPQHF.

This chain uses TRBV7-2 with TRBJ2-3; 10 bases line up with TRBD1. The J segment lost 0 bases and the V segment lost 5 bases, leaving 5 bases of the junction unmatched. Germline V gives CDR1 SGHTA, CDR2 FQGNSA. The CDR3 is 16 amino acids. CDR3 DNA: TGTGCCAGCAGCCCCGGGACAGGGGCCAGCACAGATACGCAGTATTTT. Protein: CASSPGTGASTDTQYF.